The 10 T cell receptor beta chains presented below share a single source sample, sequenced in a study of T cell responses to AZD1222 COVID-19 vaccine. Profiling relied on immunoSEQ multiplex PCR, and the TCRdb table lists in-frame clones only, not all of them. The table shows around 140,000 clones, with 75% to 95% occurring only once. The input for sequencing was peripheral blood, taken 28 days after the second AZD1222 dose. These receptor sequences come from an adult who received the AZD1222 COVID-19 vaccine.

This CDR3 reads CASSQEKGALQQPQHF. The CDR3 DNA follows: TGCGCCAGCAGCCAAGAAAAGGGGGCGCTCCAGCAGCCCCAGCATTTT. V gene TRBV4-1 combines with J gene TRBJ1-5, with 7 bases matching TRBD1. The CDR3 length is 16 residues. Germline V gives CDR1 MGHRA, CDR2 YSYEKL. V shed 0 bases, J shed 7 bases, and the junction held 9 bases outside the gene matches.

The chain carries TRBV7-6 and TRBJ1-1, with 8 positions matching TRBD1. CDR3 length equals 14 residues. Germline CDR1 SGHVS, CDR2 FNYEAQ. The ends lost 5 bases at V and 7 bases at J; junction bases unmatched: 9. The CDR3 sequence: CASSPRDRWNEAFF. CDR3 sequence (DNA): TGTGCCAGCAGCCCGAGGGACAGGTGGAATGAAGCTTTCTTT.

V is TRBV12-3 or TRBV12-4 and J is TRBJ2-3; 7 bases match TRBD2. The CDR3 contains 13 residues. Unmatched junction bases numbered 8, after V lost 1 base and J lost 13 bases. CDR3 amino acids: CASSLGDYSREYF. The CDR3 bases are TGTGCCAGCAGTTTAGGGGACTACTCCCGCGAGTATTTT.

This chain joins TRBV27 and TRBJ1-1, with 8 bases aligning to TRBD1. CDR1 MNHEY and CDR2 SMNVEV come from the germline V gene (reference sequence). The V segment lost 9 bases and the J segment 4 bases; nucleotides outside the gene matches: 13. The CDR3 covers 15 residues. Here the CDR3 DNA reads TGTGCCAGTCGTGGCAGGGGGCAAGGGGGCACTGAAGCTTTCTTT. Translating it yields CASRGRGQGGTEAFF.

The CDR3 reads CASSPGRNNQPQHF. CDR3 coding DNA: TGTGCCAGCAGCCCGGGACGGAATAATCAGCCCCAGCATTTT. This chain connects TRBV7-9 to TRBJ1-5, with D possibly matching TRBD1 (5 bases). V was trimmed by 5 bases and J by 4 bases, leaving 12 bases between them. The CDR3 length is 14 residues. Germline V gene data show CDR1 as SEHNR and CDR2 as FQNEAQ (reference sequence). Filled out from reference TRBV7-9 and TRBJ1-5, the complete variable domain reads DTGVSQNPRHKITKRGQNVTFRCDPISEHNRLYWYRQTLGQGPEFLTYFQNEAQLEKSRLLSDRFSAERPKGSFSTLEIQRTEQGDSAMYLCASSPGRNNQPQHFGDGTRLSIL.

In this sample, this clone turned up once. V gene TRBV21-1 combines with J gene TRBJ1-5. TRBV21-1 is marked as a pseudogene. The CDR3 runs 15 residues. The CDR3 region is CASSRGNGGRVSQHF. CDR3 in DNA: TGTGCCAGCAGCAGGGGAAACGGGGGAAGGGTGTCCCAGCATTTT.

The chain carries TRBV12-3 or TRBV12-4 and TRBJ1-1; D remains ambiguous. The CDR3 has 13 amino acids. The ends were cut back, 6 bases at V and 7 bases at J, with 15 bases in the middle. The CDR3 protein is CASSPYARNEAFF. The CDR3 bases are TGTGCCAGCAGCCCTTACGCCCGGAATGAAGCTTTCTTT.

This chain uses TRBV4-1 with TRBJ2-4; TRBD2 matches at 9 bases. V gave up 2 bases and J gave up 3 bases; unmatched junction bases: 5. The CDR3 extends over 16 amino acids. In germline, CDR1 is MGHRA, CDR2 YSYEKL. CDR3 residues: CASSQRTSVDKNIQYF. CDR3 sequence (DNA): TGCGCCAGCAGCCAACGGACTAGCGTAGACAAAAACATTCAGTACTTC.

This clone turned up a few times. The chain carries TRBV20-1 and TRBJ2-7; the match to TRBD1 covers 8 bases. CDR1 is DFQATT, CDR2 SNEGSKA, per germline (reference sequence). CDR3 length equals 13 residues. V was clipped by 3 bases and J by 4 bases; unmatched bases: 5. CDR3 protein: CSASQDRGYEQYF. CDR3 sequence (DNA): TGCAGTGCTAGTCAAGACAGGGGATACGAGCAGTACTTC.

V and J are TRBV11-2 and TRBJ2-3; D gene ambiguous. Between the trimmed V and J ends, which lost 4 bases and 3 bases, there was a span of 5 bases. CDR1 is SGHAT and CDR2 is FQNNGV in the germline V gene. This CDR3 has 12 amino acids. Here the CDR3 reads CASSWGTDTQYF. In DNA form, the CDR3 reads TGTGCCAGCAGCTGGGGAACAGATACGCAGTATTTT.